This TCR beta chain comes out of a study of blood T cells in healthy people across ages. General observations from the study: Diversity was higher, and naive CD4+ cells more numerous, in long-lived donors than in aged donors. Age showed a roughly linear inverse relationship with TCR beta diversity per million T cells.

This clonotype showed up just once. Antigen unknown. For the second PCR, which ran for roughly 6 to 12 cycles, a sample-barcoded 5' primer and a J-beta primer mix were used. TCRdb used MiXCR to reprocess the 5' RACE reads, holding one entry per CDR3 protein. This table holds 710,000 or so distinct CDR3 sequences, 22% found once. The CDR3 consists of 15 residues. The V end was cut by 4 bases, the J end by 3 bases, with 13 bases between. The germline CDR1 and CDR2 sequences are SEHNR and FQNEAQ (reference sequence). The sequenced sample was blood. The chain uses TRBV7-9 and TRBJ2-1; D may correspond to TRBD1 or TRBD2 (5 bases each). The clonotype comes from a man between 65 and 85 years old in good health. This CDR3 is CASSSPGTIYNEQFF. CDR3 DNA sequence: TGTGCCAGCAGCTCCCCCGGGACGATCTACAATGAGCAGTTCTTC.